These 4 T cell receptor beta chains were all obtained from the same sample, sequenced in a study of cytomegalovirus exposure and HLA in healthy donors. PCR amplification relied on 60 Vbeta primers (plus 13 Jbeta primers). Profiled with immunoSEQ multiplex PCR; TCRdb holds only in-frame clones, not every one. This sample yields fewer than 250,000 clones, of which over 80% are seen a single time; roughly 0.71% belongs to the top ten. Material for sequencing was PBMCs. The receptor source for this set is a boy aged 2 to 10 in good health and CMV-seronegative.

This clone was detected a few times. This chain links TRBV5-1 with TRBJ1-2; D possibly corresponds to TRBD1 (6 bases). The germline V and J ends were trimmed by 4 bases and 4 bases, with 17 bases remaining between them. Germline V gene sequence: CDR1 SGHRS, CDR2 YFSETQ. The CDR3 loop spans 15 amino acids. CDR3 loop: CASSPTGGLVYGYTF. The CDR3 nucleotides read TGCGCCAGCAGCCCGACGGGGGGGCTGGTCTATGGCTACACCTTC.

The chain recombines TRBV18 with TRBJ2-2; 11 bases fit TRBD2. V shed 1 base and J 0 bases; nucleotides not matched to a gene: 1. The CDR3 consists of 17 residues. Germline-derived CDR1 and CDR2 are KGHSH and LQKENI. Here the CDR3 reads CASSPRTSGSNTGELFF. Here the CDR3 DNA reads TGTGCCAGCTCACCACGGACTAGCGGGTCGAACACCGGGGAGCTGTTTTTT.

The V gene is TRBV27, the J gene TRBJ2-7; D is unresolved. Germline assignment: CDR1 MNHEY and CDR2 SMNVEV (reference sequence). The CDR3 has 18 amino acids. Trimming left V 4 bases short and J 3 bases short, with 25 bases between. For the CDR3, the DNA is TGTGCCAGCAGTTCCCGGATACCCCTTGAATTCCCGGGCTACGAGCAGTACTTC. Its protein is CASSSRIPLEFPGYEQYF.

Regarding this clone: In the same sample, other DNA sequences code for this CDR3. The V and J genes are TRBV9 and TRBJ1-5; maybe TRBD1 (5 bases). Germline V CDR1 and CDR2: SGDLS, YYNGEE. V was shortened by 0 bases and J by 4 bases, with 11 bases between the two germline ends. The CDR3 sequence is 15 residues long. Here the CDR3 DNA reads TGTGCCAGCAGCGTAGACGGGGGTGCGAATCAGCCCCAGCATTTT. This encodes CASSVDGGANQPQHF. Filled out from reference TRBV9 and TRBJ1-5, the complete variable domain reads DSGVTQTPKHLITATGQRVTLRCSPRSGDLSVYWYQQSLDQGLQFLIQYYNGEERAKGNILERFSAQQFPDLHSELNLSSLELGDSALYFCASSVDGGANQPQHFGDGTRLSIL.